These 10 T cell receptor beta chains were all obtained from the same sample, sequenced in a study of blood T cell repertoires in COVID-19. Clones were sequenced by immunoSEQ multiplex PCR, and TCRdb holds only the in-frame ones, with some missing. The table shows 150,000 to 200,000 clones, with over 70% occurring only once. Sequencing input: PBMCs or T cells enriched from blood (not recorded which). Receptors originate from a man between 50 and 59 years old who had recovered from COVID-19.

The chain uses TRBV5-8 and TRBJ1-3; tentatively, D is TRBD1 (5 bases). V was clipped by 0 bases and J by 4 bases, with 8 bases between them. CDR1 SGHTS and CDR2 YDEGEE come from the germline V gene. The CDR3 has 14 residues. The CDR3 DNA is TGTGCCAGCAGCTTGGGCAGGGCCGGAAACACCATATATTTT. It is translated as CASSLGRAGNTIYF.

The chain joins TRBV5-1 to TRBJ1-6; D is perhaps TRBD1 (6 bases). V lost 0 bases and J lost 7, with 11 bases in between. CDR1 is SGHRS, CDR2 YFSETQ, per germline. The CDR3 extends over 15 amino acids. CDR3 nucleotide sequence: TGCGCCAGCAGCTTGGAGACAGGCTCGAATTCACCCCTCCACTTT. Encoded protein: CASSLETGSNSPLHF.

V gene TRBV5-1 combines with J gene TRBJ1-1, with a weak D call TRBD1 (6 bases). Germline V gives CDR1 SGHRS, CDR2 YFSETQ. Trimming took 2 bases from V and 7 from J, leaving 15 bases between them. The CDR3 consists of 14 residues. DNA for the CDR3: TGCGCCAGCAGCTTTAGTTCAACGGGACATGAAGCTTTCTTT. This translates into CASSFSSTGHEAFF.

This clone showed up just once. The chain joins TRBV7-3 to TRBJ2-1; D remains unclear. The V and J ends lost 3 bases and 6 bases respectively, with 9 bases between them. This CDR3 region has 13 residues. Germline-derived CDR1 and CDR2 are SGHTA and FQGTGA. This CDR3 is CASSFARSNEQFF. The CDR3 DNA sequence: TGTGCCAGCAGCTTCGCGCGTTCCAATGAGCAGTTCTTC.

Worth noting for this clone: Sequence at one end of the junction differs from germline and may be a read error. CDR3 sequence reads: CASSFPGNPGELFF. The CDR3 DNA is TGTGCCAGCAGTTTCCCAGGGAACCCCGGGGAGCTGTTTTTT. This chain joins TRBV27 and TRBJ2-2, with D perhaps matching TRBD1 (5 bases). CDR3 length: 14 amino acids. Per the germline V gene, CDR1 is MNHEY and CDR2 is SMNVEV (reference sequence).

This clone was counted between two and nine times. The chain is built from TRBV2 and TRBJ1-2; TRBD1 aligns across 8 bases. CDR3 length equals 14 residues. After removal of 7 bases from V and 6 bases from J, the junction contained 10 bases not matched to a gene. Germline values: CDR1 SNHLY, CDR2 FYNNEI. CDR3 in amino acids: CASNGPYRGDGYTF. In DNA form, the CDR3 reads TGTGCCAGCAATGGGCCCTACAGGGGGGATGGCTACACCTTC. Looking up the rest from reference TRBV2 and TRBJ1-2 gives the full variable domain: EPEVTQTPSHQVTQMGQEVILRCVPISNHLYFYWYRQILGQKVEFLVSFYNNEISEKSEIFDDQFSVERPDGSNFTLKIRSTKLEDSAMYFCASNGPYRGDGYTFGSGTRLTVV.

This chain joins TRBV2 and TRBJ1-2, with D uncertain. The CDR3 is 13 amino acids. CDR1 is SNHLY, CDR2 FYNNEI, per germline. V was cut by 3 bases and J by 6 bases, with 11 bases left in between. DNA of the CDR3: TGTGCCAGCAGTGATCTGATAGGAGATGGCTACACCTTC. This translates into CASSDLIGDGYTF.

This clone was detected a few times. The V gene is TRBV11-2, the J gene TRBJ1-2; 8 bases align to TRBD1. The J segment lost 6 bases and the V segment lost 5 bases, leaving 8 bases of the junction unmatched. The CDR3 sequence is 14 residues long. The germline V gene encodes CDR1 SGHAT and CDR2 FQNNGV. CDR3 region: CASSHRTGTNGYTF. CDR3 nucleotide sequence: TGTGCCAGCAGCCATCGGACAGGGACCAATGGCTACACCTTC.

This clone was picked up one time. The chain's CDR3 is CASSLGAGVAFF. The CDR3 DNA is TGTGCCAGCAGCTTAGGGGCAGGGGTAGCTTTCTTT. The chain uses TRBV7-2 and TRBJ1-1; possible D gene TRBD1, 6 bases. Trimming left V 1 base short and J 10 bases short, with 10 bases between. Germline CDR1 SGHTA, CDR2 FQGNSA. CDR3 length: 12 residues.

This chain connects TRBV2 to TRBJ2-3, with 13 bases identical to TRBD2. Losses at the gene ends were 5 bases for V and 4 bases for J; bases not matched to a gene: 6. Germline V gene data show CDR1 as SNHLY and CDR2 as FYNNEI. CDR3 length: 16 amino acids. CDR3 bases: TGTGCCAGCAGTCAGAGGACTAGCGGGGGTGCAGATACGCAGTATTTT. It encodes CASSQRTSGGADTQYF.